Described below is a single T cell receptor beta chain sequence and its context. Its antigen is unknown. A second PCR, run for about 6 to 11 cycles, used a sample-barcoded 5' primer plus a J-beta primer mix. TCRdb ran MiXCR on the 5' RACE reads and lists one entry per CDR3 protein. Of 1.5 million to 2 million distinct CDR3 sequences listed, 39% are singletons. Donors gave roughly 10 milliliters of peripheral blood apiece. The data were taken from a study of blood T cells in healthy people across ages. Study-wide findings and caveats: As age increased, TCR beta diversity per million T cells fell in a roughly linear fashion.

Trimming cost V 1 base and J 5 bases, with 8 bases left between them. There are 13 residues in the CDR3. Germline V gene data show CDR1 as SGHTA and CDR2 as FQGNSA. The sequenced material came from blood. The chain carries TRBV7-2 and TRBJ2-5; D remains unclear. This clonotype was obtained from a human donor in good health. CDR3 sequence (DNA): TGTGCCAGCAGCTTAGGACCCCATGAGACCCAGTACTTC. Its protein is CASSLGPHETQYF.